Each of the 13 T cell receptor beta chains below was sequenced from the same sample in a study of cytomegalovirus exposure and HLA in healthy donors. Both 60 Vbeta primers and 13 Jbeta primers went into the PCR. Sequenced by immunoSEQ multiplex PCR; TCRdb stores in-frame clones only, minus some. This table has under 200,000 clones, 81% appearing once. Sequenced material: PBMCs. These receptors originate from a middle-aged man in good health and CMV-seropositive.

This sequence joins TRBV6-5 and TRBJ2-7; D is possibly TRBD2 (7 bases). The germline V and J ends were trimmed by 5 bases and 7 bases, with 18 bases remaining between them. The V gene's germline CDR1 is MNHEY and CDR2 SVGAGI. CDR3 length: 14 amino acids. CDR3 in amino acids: CASSPGGRSVEQYF. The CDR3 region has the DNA TGTGCCAGCAGTCCGGGGGGCCGTTCAGTGGAGCAGTACTTC.

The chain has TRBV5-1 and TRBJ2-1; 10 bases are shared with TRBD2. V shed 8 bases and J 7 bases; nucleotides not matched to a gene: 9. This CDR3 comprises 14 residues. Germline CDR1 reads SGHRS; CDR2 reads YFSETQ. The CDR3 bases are TGCGCCAGTCTGACTACAGCGGGGGGGAATGAGCAGTTCTTC. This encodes CASLTTAGGNEQFF.

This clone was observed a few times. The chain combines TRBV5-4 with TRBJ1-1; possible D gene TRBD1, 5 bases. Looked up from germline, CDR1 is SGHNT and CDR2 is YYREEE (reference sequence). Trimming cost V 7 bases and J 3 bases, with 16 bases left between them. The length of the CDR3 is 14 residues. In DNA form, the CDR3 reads TGTGCCAGCCACAACCCCTGGGGGGACACTGAAGCTTTCTTT. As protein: CASHNPWGDTEAFF.

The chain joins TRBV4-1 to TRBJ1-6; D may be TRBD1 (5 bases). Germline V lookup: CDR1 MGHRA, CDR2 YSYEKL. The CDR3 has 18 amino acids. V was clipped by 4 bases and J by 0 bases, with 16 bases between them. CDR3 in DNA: TGCGCCAGCAGCCCGGGGGGTAGTCGGAGCTCCTATAATTCACCCCTCCACTTT. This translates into CASSPGGSRSSYNSPLHF.

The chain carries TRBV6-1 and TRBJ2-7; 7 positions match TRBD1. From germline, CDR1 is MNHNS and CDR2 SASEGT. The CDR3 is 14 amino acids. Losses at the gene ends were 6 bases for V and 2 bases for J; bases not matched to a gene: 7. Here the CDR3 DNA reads TGTGCCAGCAGACGACAAGGACAGGCCTACGAGCAGTACTTC. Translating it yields CASRRQGQAYEQYF.

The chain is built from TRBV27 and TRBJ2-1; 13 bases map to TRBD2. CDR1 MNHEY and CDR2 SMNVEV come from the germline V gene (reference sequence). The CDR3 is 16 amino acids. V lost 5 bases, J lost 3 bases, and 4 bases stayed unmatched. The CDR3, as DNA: TGTGCCAGCAGTCCGGGACTAGCGGGGTTCTACAATGAGCAGTTCTTC. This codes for CASSPGLAGFYNEQFF.

CDR3 sequence (DNA): TGTGCCAGTAGCCCGGGACTAGCCGTCTACAATGAGCAGTTCTTC. Encoded protein: CASSPGLAVYNEQFF. V is TRBV19 and J is TRBJ2-1, with 9 bases identical to TRBD2. CDR3 length: 15 residues. The germline gives CDR1 LNHDA, CDR2 SQIVND (reference sequence). Trimming took 6 bases from V and 3 from J; bases not matched to a gene: 6.

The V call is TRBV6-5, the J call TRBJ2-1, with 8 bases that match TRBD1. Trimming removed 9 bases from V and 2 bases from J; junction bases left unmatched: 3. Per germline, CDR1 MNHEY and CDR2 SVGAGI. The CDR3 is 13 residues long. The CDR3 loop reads CARGDRPYNEQFF. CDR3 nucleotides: TGTGCCAGGGGGGACAGGCCCTACAATGAGCAGTTCTTC.

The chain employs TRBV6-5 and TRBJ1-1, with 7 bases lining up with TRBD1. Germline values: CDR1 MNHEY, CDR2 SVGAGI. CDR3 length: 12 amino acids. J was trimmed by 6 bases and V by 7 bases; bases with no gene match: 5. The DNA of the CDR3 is TGTGCCAGCACCGACAGGGTTTCTGAAGCTTTCTTT. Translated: CASTDRVSEAFF.

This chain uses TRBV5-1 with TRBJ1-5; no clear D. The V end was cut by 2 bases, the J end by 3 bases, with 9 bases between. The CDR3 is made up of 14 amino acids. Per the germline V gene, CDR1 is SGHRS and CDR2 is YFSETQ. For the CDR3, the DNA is TGCGCCAGCAGCTTCGACGGAGACAATCAGCCCCAGCATTTT. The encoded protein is CASSFDGDNQPQHF. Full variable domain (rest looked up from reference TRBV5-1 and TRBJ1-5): KAGVTQTPRYLIKTRGQQVTLSCSPISGHRSVSWYQQTPGQGLQFLFEYFSETQRNKGNFPGRFSGRQFSNSRSEMNVSTLELGDSALYLCASSFDGDNQPQHFGDGTRLSIL.

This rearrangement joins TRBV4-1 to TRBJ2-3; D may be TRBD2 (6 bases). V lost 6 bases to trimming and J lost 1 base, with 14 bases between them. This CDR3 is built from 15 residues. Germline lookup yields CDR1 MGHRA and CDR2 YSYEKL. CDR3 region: CASRDLGGGTDTQYF. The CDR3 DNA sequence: TGCGCCAGCAGGGACCTCGGCGGGGGCACAGATACGCAGTATTTT.

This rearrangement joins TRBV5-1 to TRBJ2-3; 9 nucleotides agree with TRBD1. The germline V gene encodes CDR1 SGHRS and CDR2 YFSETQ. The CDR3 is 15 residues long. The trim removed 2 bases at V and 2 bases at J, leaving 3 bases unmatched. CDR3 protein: CASSFTGGYTDTQYF. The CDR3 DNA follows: TGCGCCAGCAGCTTTACAGGGGGCTACACAGATACGCAGTATTTT.

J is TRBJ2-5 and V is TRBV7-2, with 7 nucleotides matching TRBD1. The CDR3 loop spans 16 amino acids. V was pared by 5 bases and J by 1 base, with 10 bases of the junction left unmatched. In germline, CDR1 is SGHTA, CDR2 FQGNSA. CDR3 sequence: CASSTRQGAIQETQYF. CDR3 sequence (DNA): TGTGCCAGCAGCACTAGACAGGGAGCCATCCAAGAGACCCAGTACTTC.